Listed here is a single TCR beta chain. This table comes from immunoSEQ multiplex PCR, and its TCRdb copy is limited to in-frame clones, with some not included. The repertoire holds about 86,000 clones, with approximately 89% as singletons. These data belong to a study of T cell changes during pregnancy in multiple sclerosis. With 4 bases clipped from V and 3 bases from J, the junction kept 9 bases outside the gene matches. Germline CDR1 and CDR2: SGHRS and YFSETQ. The CDR3 spans 15 residues. V is TRBV5-1 and J is TRBJ2-5, with 7 positions matching TRBD2. The starting material was peripheral blood, obtained in the first trimester of pregnancy. The origin of this receptor is a female donor in good health, enrolled as a control in a pregnancy study. CDR3 sequence reads: CASSTYGGFEETQYF. CDR3 DNA sequence: TGCGCCAGCAGCACCTACGGGGGGTTCGAAGAGACCCAGTACTTC.